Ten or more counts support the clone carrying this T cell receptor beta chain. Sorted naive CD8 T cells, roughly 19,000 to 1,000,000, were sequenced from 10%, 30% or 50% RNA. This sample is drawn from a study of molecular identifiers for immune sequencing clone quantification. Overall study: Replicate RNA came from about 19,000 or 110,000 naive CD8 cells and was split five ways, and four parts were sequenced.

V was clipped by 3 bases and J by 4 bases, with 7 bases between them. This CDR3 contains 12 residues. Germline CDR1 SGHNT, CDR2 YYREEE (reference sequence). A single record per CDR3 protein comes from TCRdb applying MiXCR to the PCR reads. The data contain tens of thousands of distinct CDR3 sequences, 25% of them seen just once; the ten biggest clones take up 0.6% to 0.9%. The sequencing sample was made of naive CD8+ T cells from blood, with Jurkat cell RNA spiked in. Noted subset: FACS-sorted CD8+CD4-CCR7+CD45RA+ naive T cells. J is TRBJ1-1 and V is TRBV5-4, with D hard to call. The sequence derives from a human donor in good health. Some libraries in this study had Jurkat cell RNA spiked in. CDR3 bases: TGTGCCAGCAGCTCGGGCCGCACTGAAGCTTTCTTT. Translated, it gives CASSSGRTEAFF.